This T cell receptor (beta chain) was recovered during a study of blood T cells in healthy people across ages. About the research overall: About one barcoded beta molecule per two T cells was the capture yield of template switching.

This clonotype showed up just a few times. A second roughly 6 to 11 cycle PCR used barcoded and J-beta primers. TCRdb fed the 5' RACE reads into MiXCR, producing one record per CDR3 protein. The repertoire holds about 1,800,000 distinct CDR3 sequences, with approximately 28% as singletons. The sample taken for sequencing was blood. The receptor's source is a woman under 40 in good health.

The CDR3 loop reads CSALTGLAGVNEQFF. DNA for the CDR3: TGCAGTGCCCTAACAGGACTAGCGGGAGTCAATGAGCAGTTCTTC. The chain joins TRBV20-1 to TRBJ2-1, with TRBD2 identical over 13 bases. Germline V gives CDR1 DFQATT, CDR2 SNEGSKA (reference sequence). Trimming removed 6 bases from V and 6 bases from J; junction bases left unmatched: 8. The CDR3 totals 15 residues.